This T cell receptor (beta chain) was recorded in a study of blood T cell repertoires in COVID-19. Study context: PBMCs, B-cell-depleted T cells, or T cells were the source of the cDNA or gDNA that made up the material.

Sequencing used immunoSEQ multiplex PCR; TCRdb keeps in-frame clones, though not all of them. The top ten clones hold roughly 3% of a sample with about 250,000 clones, about 85% of them seen once. The sequenced sample consisted of peripheral blood. The receptor's source is a man aged 18 to 29 with active or convalescent COVID-19.

The CDR3 coding sequence is TGTGCCAGCAGTACCCCAGGGTTACCATATGGCTACACCTTC. Amino acids: CASSTPGLPYGYTF. The chain is built from TRBV27 and TRBJ1-2; weak D call: TRBD1 (5 bases). Germline V gene lookup returns CDR1 MNHEY and CDR2 SMNVEV (reference sequence). The CDR3 sequence is 14 residues long. With 5 bases removed from V and 5 bases from J, the gap between germline ends came to 15 bases.